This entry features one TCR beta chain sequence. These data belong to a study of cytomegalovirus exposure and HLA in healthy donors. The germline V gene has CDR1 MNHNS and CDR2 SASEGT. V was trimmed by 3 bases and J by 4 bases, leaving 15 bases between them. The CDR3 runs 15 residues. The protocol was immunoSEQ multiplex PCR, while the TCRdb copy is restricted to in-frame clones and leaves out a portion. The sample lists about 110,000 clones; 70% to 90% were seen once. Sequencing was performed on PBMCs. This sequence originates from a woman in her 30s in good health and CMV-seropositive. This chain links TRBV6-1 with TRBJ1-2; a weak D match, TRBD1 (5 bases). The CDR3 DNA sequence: TGTGCCAGCAGTGACTCCCGACGGGGGGTCTATGGCTACACCTTC. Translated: CASSDSRRGVYGYTF.